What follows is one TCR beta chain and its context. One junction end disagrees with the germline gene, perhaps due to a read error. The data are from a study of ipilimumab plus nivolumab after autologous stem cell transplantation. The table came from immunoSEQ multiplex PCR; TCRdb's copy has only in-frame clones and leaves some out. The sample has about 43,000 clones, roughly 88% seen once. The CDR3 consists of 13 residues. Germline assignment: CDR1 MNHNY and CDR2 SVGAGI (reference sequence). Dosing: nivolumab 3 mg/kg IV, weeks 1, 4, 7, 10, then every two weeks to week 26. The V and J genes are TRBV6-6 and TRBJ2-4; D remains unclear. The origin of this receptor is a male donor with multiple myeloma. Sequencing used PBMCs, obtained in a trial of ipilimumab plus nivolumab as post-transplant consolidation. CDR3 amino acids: CATLLPATNIQYF. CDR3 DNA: TGTGCCACCCTCCTCCCGGCCACAAACATTCAGTACTTC.